The clone carrying this TCR beta chain was seen a handful of times. Antigen specificity is unknown. The V end lost 4 bases, the J end lost 2 bases, and 6 bases lay between the germline ends. The V gene's germline CDR1 is GTSNPN and CDR2 SVGIG (reference sequence). This CDR3 is 12 amino acids long. The entry originates in a study of T cell responses to AZD1222 COVID-19 vaccine. Study results and caveats: Vaccination with two AZD1222 doses was followed by a rise in Spike-specific TCR breadth and depth. The CD4 TCRs associated with vaccination extended across spike and predominated at 160-218 and 743-854.

Libraries were prepared by immunoSEQ multiplex PCR; TCRdb keeps only in-frame clonotypes and omits some of them. The data show over 140,000 clones, about 91% seen once. Sequenced material: peripheral blood, taken 28 days after the second AZD1222 dose. The receptor was derived from an adult who received the AZD1222 COVID-19 vaccine. The V call is TRBV30, the J call TRBJ1-3; no definite D call. For the CDR3, the DNA is TGTGCCTGGAAGATGACTGGAAACACCATATATTTT. This translates into CAWKMTGNTIYF.